This T cell receptor beta chain comes out of a study of monozygotic twins with inflammatory bowel disease. The CDR3 extends over 15 amino acids. Germline assignment: CDR1 MNHEY and CDR2 SVGAGI. After re-calling the 5' RACE reads, TCRdb lists one entry per CDR3 protein, DNA absent. The clone table shows around 450,000 distinct CDR3 sequences, with the ten largest holding 2.4%. The rearrangement links TRBV6-5 to TRBJ2-7; with no DNA, the TCRdb D assignment of TRBD2 cannot be verified. The TCR was taken from a human donor with ulcerative colitis or Crohn's disease, or a healthy co-twin of an affected twin (not recorded which). Sequencing was done on a sample of blood. CDR3: CASSYGGTTSYEQYF.